This note documents a single TCR beta chain sequence. Its antigen is not known. The germline V and J ends were trimmed by 8 bases and 2 bases, with 20 bases remaining between them. Per the germline V gene, CDR1 is MNHNS and CDR2 is SASEGT. The CDR3 loop spans 16 amino acids. This sample was included in a study of post-analysis software for immune sequencing data. Study-wide context: As for disease course, relapsing-remitting, secondary progressive and progressive-relapsing multiple sclerosis were all included. General study points: Same-batch samples co-clustered strongly by F measure. TRBV segments more frequent in patients than in controls numbered a few and included TRBV5-6, TRBV5-1 and TRBV20-1. Those with multiple sclerosis, the patient group, showed significantly lower normalized Chao1 diversity than controls.

The TCR beta cDNA libraries contained unique molecular identifiers. TCRdb itself ran the PCR reads through MiXCR, one entry per CDR3 protein. This sample yields 550,000 to 700,000 distinct CDR3 sequences, of which 44% are seen a single time; roughly 1.8% belongs to the top ten. The origin of this receptor is a girl aged 5-17 years with multiple sclerosis. The sample consisted of blood. The chain links TRBV6-1 to TRBJ2-3; a possible D gene is TRBD2 (7 bases). The CDR3 sequence is CASPSEGEGPTDTQYF. CDR3 nucleotides: TGTGCCAGCCCGTCTGAGGGGGAGGGGCCCACAGATACGCAGTATTTT.